The sequence of this T cell receptor (beta chain) was determined in a study of Graves' ophthalmopathy and Graves' hyperthyroidism. Trimming cost V 4 bases and J 4 bases, with 19 bases left between them. In germline, CDR1 is SGHAT, CDR2 FQDESV (reference sequence). CDR3 length equals 16 residues. Hyperthyroidism was considered stable when no ophthalmopathy appeared within 18 months of follow-up. Clinical symptoms, serum thyroxine, TRAb, thyroid ultrasound and orbital computed tomography formed the basis of diagnosis. RNA transcripts provided the template for amplifying TCR beta CDR3 regions. Second-round multiplex PCR came after a first-round RT-PCR that employed HTBI primers. Each CDR3 protein is one row after TCRdb ran MiXCR on the multiplex PCR reads. The sample includes about 620,000 distinct CDR3 sequences, 22% seen only once; the top ten take about 6.6%.

Sequencing was performed on peripheral blood. The chain has TRBV11-1 and TRBJ1-1; the D gene is possibly TRBD1 (6 bases). The sequence was collected from a woman between 18 and 29 years old with stable Graves' hyperthyroidism. Some clones in this sample may be carry-over from other donors' samples. CDR3 coding DNA: TGTGCCAGCAGCTCGGAGGGGGGACGGAGGAGCACTGAAGCTTTCTTT. Protein sequence: CASSSEGGRRSTEAFF.